What follows are 23 T cell receptor beta chains derived from one specimen sequenced in a study of cytomegalovirus exposure and HLA in healthy donors. The table came from immunoSEQ multiplex PCR; TCRdb's copy has only in-frame clones and leaves some out. The table shows 100,000 to 150,000 clones, with 80% to 90% occurring only once. The sequenced sample consisted of PBMCs. These receptors were taken from a woman under 30 in good health and CMV-seronegative.

As DNA, the CDR3 is TGTGCCAGCAGCTTAGGGGCTGAAAACATTCAGTACTTC. Translating it yields CASSLGAENIQYF. The chain links TRBV7-2 to TRBJ2-4, with D hard to call. This CDR3 spans 13 amino acids. Trimming shortened V by 1 base and J by 5 bases, and 6 bases separated the two germline ends. Germline-derived CDR1 and CDR2 are SGHTA and FQGNSA.

The rearrangement links TRBV27 to TRBJ2-3; tentative D call: TRBD1 (5 bases). The V end was cut by 5 bases, the J end by 9 bases, with 27 bases between. Germline loops: CDR1 MNHEY, CDR2 SMNVEV (reference sequence). The CDR3 runs 17 residues. CDR3 residues: CASSLRGAPRSIRTQYF. The CDR3 DNA reads TGTGCCAGCAGTCTCCGTGGGGCACCCCGATCGATTCGAACGCAGTATTTT.

The chain uses TRBV7-9 and TRBJ1-5, with D perhaps matching TRBD1 (6 bases). V shed 4 bases and J shed 2 bases, with 12 bases lying between them. Germline assignment: CDR1 SEHNR and CDR2 FQNEAQ (reference sequence). The CDR3 runs 15 residues. CDR3 amino acids: CASSSSGVGNQPQHF. The CDR3 nucleotides are TGTGCCAGCAGCTCATCAGGGGTGGGCAATCAGCCCCAGCATTTT.

The rearrangement uses TRBV30 and TRBJ2-1; the D gene is possibly TRBD1 (5 bases). CDR1 and CDR2 (germline): GTSNPN, SVGIG (reference sequence). The CDR3 length is 16 residues. Trimming took off 0 bases at V and 6 bases at J, with 18 bases between the two ends. The CDR3 region has the DNA TGTGCCTGGAGTGTAGGGGAATTGGGGCTCGGCAATGAGCAGTTCTTC. Protein product: CAWSVGELGLGNEQFF.

Only a few counts were recorded for this clone. The rearrangement joins TRBV4-1 to TRBJ2-2; possible D gene TRBD1, 5 bases. The germline V and J ends were trimmed by 0 bases and 4 bases, with 9 bases remaining between them. The CDR3 consists of 15 residues. CDR1 is MGHRA, CDR2 YSYEKL, per germline. The CDR3 coding sequence is TGCGCCAGCAGCCAAGATACAGGCCCCACCGGGGAGCTGTTTTTT. It yields the protein CASSQDTGPTGELFF.

V gene TRBV28 combines with J gene TRBJ1-6; no reliable D call. Deletions cut 5 bases from V and 6 bases from J, with 17 bases between. This CDR3 is 16 amino acids long. Germline assignment: CDR1 MDHEN and CDR2 SYDVKM. The CDR3 bases are TGTGCCAGCAGTCCTCGCTCCAGAGGGTTTAATTCACCCCTCCACTTT. Translated, it gives CASSPRSRGFNSPLHF.

The rearrangement links TRBV30 to TRBJ1-1; TRBD1 matches at 10 bases. The CDR3 contains 17 residues. Germline V gene lookup returns CDR1 GTSNPN and CDR2 SVGIG (reference sequence). V lost 1 base, J lost 0 bases, and 8 bases stayed unmatched. CDR3 protein: CAWSARDRGYLNTEAFF. CDR3 bases: TGTGCCTGGAGTGCCCGGGACAGGGGATATTTGAACACTGAAGCTTTCTTT.

The J gene is TRBJ1-2, the V gene TRBV5-8; 7 bases are shared with TRBD1. V shed 4 bases, J shed 13 bases, and the junction held 16 bases outside the gene matches. The CDR3 totals 14 residues. The germline gives CDR1 SGHTS, CDR2 YDEGEE. CDR3 protein: CASSPTGVQGLCTF. The CDR3 DNA is TGTGCCAGCAGCCCTACAGGGGTCCAGGGTCTTTGCACCTTC.

This clone has only a few counts. The chain combines TRBV19 with TRBJ2-1, with TRBD2 matching 7 bases. CDR3 length equals 17 residues. Trimming took 4 bases from V and 1 from J; bases not matched to a gene: 10. Germline lookup yields CDR1 LNHDA and CDR2 SQIVND (reference sequence). CDR3 nucleotide sequence: TGTGCCAGTAGTACCGGAATAGCGGGTGGATCCTACAATGAGCAGTTCTTC. It translates to CASSTGIAGGSYNEQFF.

V and J are TRBV15 and TRBJ1-1; no clear D. The CDR3 consists of 17 residues. The germline V and J ends were trimmed by 0 bases and 1 base, with 15 bases remaining between them. Germline V gene lookup returns CDR1 LNHNV and CDR2 YYDKDF (reference sequence). The CDR3 DNA sequence: TGTGCCACCAGCAGAGAGCGGTTAGGCCGCGCGAACACTGAAGCTTTCTTT. It translates to CATSRERLGRANTEAFF. The full variable domain, completed using reference TRBV15 and TRBJ1-1, is DAMVIQNPRYQVTQFGKPVTLSCSQTLNHNVMYWYQQKSSQAPKLLFHYYDKDFNNEADTPDNFQSRRPNTSFCFLDIRSPGLGDTAMYLCATSRERLGRANTEAFFGQGTRLTVV.

The rearrangement uses TRBV27 and TRBJ1-4; tentatively, D is TRBD1 (6 bases). Between the trimmed V and J ends, which lost 2 bases and 8 bases, there was a span of 12 bases. The germline V gene encodes CDR1 MNHEY and CDR2 SMNVEV (reference sequence). The CDR3 runs 14 residues. CDR3 sequence reads: CASSLHREREKLFF. CDR3 bases: TGTGCCAGCAGTTTACACAGGGAAAGAGAAAAACTGTTTTTT.

V usage is TRBV30 and J usage is TRBJ2-6, with TRBD1 matching 7 bases. CDR1 and CDR2 from the germline V gene are GTSNPN and SVGIG (reference sequence). V dropped 4 bases and J dropped 2; count of bases not matched to a gene: 8. The CDR3 has 16 residues. The CDR3 DNA follows: TGTGCCTGGACCAGGGGGTTCGTTACTGGGGCCAACGTCCTGACTTTC. Translating it yields CAWTRGFVTGANVLTF.

V is TRBV5-1 and J is TRBJ1-1; the D gene is possibly TRBD1 (5 bases). Germline V lookup: CDR1 SGHRS, CDR2 YFSETQ. CDR3 size: 14 residues. The V gene lost 0 bases and the J gene lost 1 base, with 7 bases spanning the gap. CDR3 nucleotide sequence: TGCGCCAGCAGCTTGGGACAGAAGAACACTGAAGCTTTCTTT. It encodes CASSLGQKNTEAFF.

The V and J genes are TRBV27 and TRBJ1-1, with 9 bases lining up with TRBD1. The CDR3 extends over 14 amino acids. Germline-derived CDR1 and CDR2 are MNHEY and SMNVEV (reference sequence). Germline trimming cut 6 bases from V and 5 bases from J; bases unmatched to any gene: 7. CDR3 loop: CASRWTGEKTEAFF. The CDR3 region has the DNA TGTGCCAGCAGGTGGACAGGGGAGAAAACTGAAGCTTTCTTT.

The chain has TRBV30 and TRBJ1-4; D is unclear. Deletions cut 0 bases from V and 8 bases from J, with 10 bases between. This CDR3 has 13 residues. Germline V lookup: CDR1 GTSNPN, CDR2 SVGIG (reference sequence). This CDR3 is CAWSVQSQEKLFF. The DNA of the CDR3 is TGTGCCTGGAGTGTACAGTCACAAGAAAAACTGTTTTTT.

The chain joins TRBV19 to TRBJ2-1; 9 bases are a match to TRBD1. Losses at the gene ends were 5 bases for V and 6 bases for J; bases not matched to a gene: 8. The CDR3 spans 15 residues. Germline loops: CDR1 LNHDA, CDR2 SQIVND (reference sequence). CDR3 nucleotides: TGTGCCAGTAGTGTACAGGGGGCTGGAGGCAATGAGCAGTTCTTC. Amino acids: CASSVQGAGGNEQFF.

The chain employs TRBV30 and TRBJ1-2; D not certain. The CDR3 is 13 amino acids. Germline lookup yields CDR1 GTSNPN and CDR2 SVGIG (reference sequence). V lost 0 bases and J 9 bases, leaving 14 bases between the germline ends. In nucleotides, the CDR3 is TGTGCCTGGAGTGTAGAAACGGGGTTTCGCTACACCTTC. Protein sequence: CAWSVETGFRYTF.

This clone was counted only a few times. CDR3 sequence reads: CASSTIGTGWYEQYV. As DNA, the CDR3 is TGTGCCAGCAGCACCATTGGGACAGGATGGTACGAGCAGTACGTC. The chain employs TRBV6-5 and TRBJ2-7; 8 bases align to TRBD1. The CDR3 is made up of 15 amino acids. Trimming took 6 bases from V and 4 from J; bases not matched to a gene: 11. Per germline, CDR1 MNHEY and CDR2 SVGAGI.

The V and J genes are TRBV30 and TRBJ2-5; D call uncertain. The CDR3 has 12 residues. The germline V gene has CDR1 GTSNPN and CDR2 SVGIG (reference sequence). Deletions cut 3 bases from V and 1 base from J, with 6 bases between. CDR3 loop: CAWSPLQETQYF. The CDR3 bases are TGTGCCTGGAGCCCCCTCCAAGAGACCCAGTACTTC.

This sequence joins TRBV5-1 and TRBJ2-5; D unclear. The V end lost 4 bases, the J end lost 2 bases, and 3 bases lay between the germline ends. This CDR3 contains 11 residues. From germline, CDR1 is SGHRS and CDR2 YFSETQ. CDR3 in amino acids: CASSLQETQYF. CDR3 in DNA: TGCGCCAGCAGCCTACAAGAGACCCAGTACTTC.

About this clone: This sample includes further DNA sequences coding for the same CDR3. The CDR3 DNA is TGTGCCAGCAGCTTGGGACAGCTGAACACTGAAGCTTTCTTT. Translating it yields CASSLGQLNTEAFF. The chain couples TRBV7-6 to TRBJ1-1; 7 bases align to TRBD1. V dropped 3 bases and J dropped 0; count of bases not matched to a gene: 1. Germline V gene sequence: CDR1 SGHVS, CDR2 FNYEAQ. The length of the CDR3 is 14 residues.

This clone showed up just once. CDR3 sequence reads: CAWKTGDQPQHF. CDR3 sequence (DNA): TGTGCCTGGAAAACAGGGGACCAGCCCCAGCATTTT. V is TRBV30 and J is TRBJ1-5, with TRBD1 identical over 7 bases. Germline CDR1 GTSNPN, CDR2 SVGIG (reference sequence). CDR3 length equals 12 residues. V shed 4 bases, J shed 7 bases, and the junction held 4 bases outside the gene matches.

The chain couples TRBV28 to TRBJ2-1, with 12 bases lining up with TRBD2. The V gene's germline CDR1 is MDHEN and CDR2 SYDVKM. V was clipped by 2 bases and J by 8 bases; unmatched bases: 7. The CDR3 sequence is 16 residues long. The CDR3 region has the DNA TGTGCCAGCAGTTTACCCCTAGCGGGAGGGCGGGATGAGCAGTTCTTC. This codes for CASSLPLAGGRDEQFF.